The T cell receptor (beta chain) described here comes from a study of T-cell reconstitution after alpha-beta-depleted transplantation in children (dated by TCRdb to the mid-2010s). Looking at the study overall: Using TCR repertoire profiling, the study followed T-cell immune reconstitution in a quantitative way in children after TCRalphabeta/CD19-depleted allogeneic hematopoietic cell transplantation.

The germline V gene sets CDR1 to SNHLY and CDR2 to FYNNEI. From its cysteine to its phenylalanine, the CDR3 spans 14 amino acids. The only DNA kept is the CDR3, 42 bases in frame from the first base. Cut back by 8 bases and 6 bases, the V and J ends lie 19 bases apart. In its sample, this clonotype was seen once. Its antigen remains undetermined. No much larger clone exists at a distance of one base, and base qualities are not known. A single read makes a weak case. To prepare the library, PCR was applied. The run used an Illumina HiSeq 2500. Molecular barcoding was employed in the preparation of TCR libraries, with unique molecular identifiers being used to normalize TCRbeta repertoire quantification. In TCRdb, the public reads were trimmed at Q25 with fastp and aligned with MiXCR, with productive beta chains retained. Every entry covers one CDR3 protein and lists the most common genes and DNA from its rows. Across this sample there are 380,000 or so distinct CDR3 sequences, with 13% seen only once. Approximately 4.3% of the sample is taken by the ten largest.

The material sequenced was PBMCs, taken from the stem cell graft. The source is a human donor who donated a stem cell graft to a child with Fanconi anemia. The V and J genes are TRBV2 and TRBJ1-2, with a weak D call of TRBD1 (5 bases match). The DNA sequence is given as TGTGCCAGCCAAGTACAGGCCTCGGGGGATGGCTACACCTTC. Its protein reads: CASQVQASGDGYTF.